Listed here is a single T cell receptor (beta chain). Trimming left V 5 bases short and J 4 bases short, with 17 bases between. This CDR3 is built from 15 residues. CDR1 and CDR2 (germline): LNHDA, SQIVND (reference sequence). These data originate in a study of T cell clonotyping in hematopoietic cell transplantation. Sample time point: recipient sample about 28 days before transplant, after cytoreduction. The table came from immunoSEQ multiplex PCR; TCRdb's copy has only in-frame clones and leaves some out. The table shows about 69,000 clones, with around 96% occurring only once. This sequence originates from a woman in her fifties or sixties with acute myeloid leukemia. Some clones in this sample may be carry-over from other donors' samples. The J gene is TRBJ1-1, the V gene TRBV19; maybe TRBD1 (5 bases). Sequencing used peripheral blood mononuclear cells, obtained before stem cell transplant. The CDR3 is CASSPWGVLATEAFF. CDR3 coding DNA: TGTGCCAGTAGTCCCTGGGGGGTTCTGGCCACTGAAGCTTTCTTT.